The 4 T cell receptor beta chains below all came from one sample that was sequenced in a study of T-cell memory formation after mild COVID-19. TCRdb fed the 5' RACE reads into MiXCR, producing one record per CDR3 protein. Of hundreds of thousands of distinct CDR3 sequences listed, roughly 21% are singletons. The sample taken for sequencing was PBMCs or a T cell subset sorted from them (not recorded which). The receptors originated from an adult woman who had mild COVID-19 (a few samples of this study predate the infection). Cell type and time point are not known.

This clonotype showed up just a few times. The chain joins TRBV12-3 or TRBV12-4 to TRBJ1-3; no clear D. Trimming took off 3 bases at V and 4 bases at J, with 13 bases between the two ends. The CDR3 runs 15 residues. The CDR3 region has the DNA TGTGCCAGCAGTTTGTTACAAGGGCCGGGAAACACCATATATTTT. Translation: CASSLLQGPGNTIYF.

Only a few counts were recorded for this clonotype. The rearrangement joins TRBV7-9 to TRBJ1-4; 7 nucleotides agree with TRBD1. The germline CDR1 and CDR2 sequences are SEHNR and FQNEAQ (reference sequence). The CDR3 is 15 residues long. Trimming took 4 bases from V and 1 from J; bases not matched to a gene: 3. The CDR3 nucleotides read TGTGCCAGCAGCTCTCGGGACAGAACTAATGAAAAACTGTTTTTT. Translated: CASSSRDRTNEKLFF.

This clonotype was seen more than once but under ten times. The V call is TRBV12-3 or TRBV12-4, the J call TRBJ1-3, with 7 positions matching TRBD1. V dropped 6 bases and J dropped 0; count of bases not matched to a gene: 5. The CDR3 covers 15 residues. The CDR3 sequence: CASRYPGGSGNTIYF. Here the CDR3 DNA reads TGTGCCAGCAGGTACCCAGGGGGCTCTGGAAACACCATATATTTT.

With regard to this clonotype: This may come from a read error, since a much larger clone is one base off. CDR3 bases: TGTGCCAGCAGTAGGGGGGTGAACACTGAAGCTTTCTTT. As protein: CASSRGVNTEAFF. The chain combines TRBV25-1 with TRBJ1-1; possibly TRBD1 for D (6 bases). V was cut by 5 bases and J by 0 bases, with 7 bases left in between. Germline lookup yields CDR1 MGHDK and CDR2 SYGVNS. The CDR3 contains 13 residues.